This T cell receptor (beta chain) was sequenced during a study of beta chain features in type 1 diabetes. Trimming took 6 bases from V and 5 from J, leaving 20 bases between them. CDR1 MDHEN and CDR2 SYDVKM come from the germline V gene. The CDR3 is 15 amino acids. Expressed TCRB transcripts were sequenced because the isolated RNA had all been reverse transcribed beforehand. Measured with immunoSEQ multiplex PCR; TCRdb has only the in-frame clones, and not every one. The repertoire includes fewer than 200,000 clones, around 13% of them detected once, and 0.62% sits in the top ten. The TCR comes from a woman under 30 in good health. The sequenced material came from central memory CD4+ T cells from blood. The chain employs TRBV28 and TRBJ2-7; weak D call: TRBD2 (6 bases). CDR3 nucleotide sequence: TGTGCCAGCAGGGTTGAGGGAGGAAAGCTCCACGAGCAGTACTTC. It yields the protein CASRVEGGKLHEQYF.